This T cell receptor beta chain was sequenced for a study of post-analysis software for immune sequencing data. Background on the study: Some patients lacked subtype; others had relapsing-remitting, secondary progressive or progressive-relapsing disease.

In the case of this clonotype: Its antigen is not identified.

Findings and limits, study-wide: Normalized Chao1 diversity in multiple sclerosis patients fell significantly below that of controls. Four to six TRBV segments (TRBV5-6, TRBV5-1 and TRBV20-1 among them) occurred more frequently in patients than in controls. Strong co-clustering by F measure linked samples that shared a preparation batch.

The library was made from cDNA and included unique molecular identifiers. MiXCR was run by TCRdb on the PCR reads, yielding one entry per CDR3 protein. The table has roughly 730,000 distinct CDR3 sequences, about 27% seen once. The length of the CDR3 is 18 residues. Germline CDR1 reads MNHNS; CDR2 reads SASEGT. Trimming removed 8 bases from V and 7 bases from J; junction bases left unmatched: 21. The receptor comes from a girl aged 10-17 years with multiple sclerosis. The sample consisted of blood. The rearrangement joins TRBV6-1 to TRBJ1-5; 9 positions agree with TRBD1. The CDR3 DNA reads as TGTGCCAGCGCCGTAAACCCTCAACAGGGGGCGCAGGGACAGCCCCAGCATTTT. This gives the protein CASAVNPQQGAQGQPQHF.